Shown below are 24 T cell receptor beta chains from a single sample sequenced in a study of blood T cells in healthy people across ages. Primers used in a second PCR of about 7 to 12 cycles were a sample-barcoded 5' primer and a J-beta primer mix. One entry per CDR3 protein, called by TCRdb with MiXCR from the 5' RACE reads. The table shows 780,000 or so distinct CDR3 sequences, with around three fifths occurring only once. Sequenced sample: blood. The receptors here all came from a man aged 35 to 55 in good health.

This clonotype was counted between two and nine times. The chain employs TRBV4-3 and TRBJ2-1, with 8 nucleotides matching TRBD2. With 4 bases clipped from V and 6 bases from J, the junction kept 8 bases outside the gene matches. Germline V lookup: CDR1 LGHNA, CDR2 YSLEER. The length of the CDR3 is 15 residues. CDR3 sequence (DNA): TGCGCCAGCAGCCCGAGCGGGAGAGGGTCCAATGAGCAGTTCTTC. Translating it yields CASSPSGRGSNEQFF.

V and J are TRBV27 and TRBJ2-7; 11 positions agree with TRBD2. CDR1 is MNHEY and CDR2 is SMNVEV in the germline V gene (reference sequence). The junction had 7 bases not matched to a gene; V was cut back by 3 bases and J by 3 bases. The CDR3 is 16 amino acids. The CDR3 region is CASSLGPSGGIYEQYF. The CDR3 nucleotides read TGTGCCAGCAGTTTGGGGCCTAGCGGGGGGATCTACGAGCAGTACTTC.

The CDR3, as DNA: TGTGCCAGCAGTTTGCTAGGATTCGGGACCGCACAAAACATTCAGTACTTC. Its translation is CASSLLGFGTAQNIQYF. The chain links TRBV27 to TRBJ2-7, with D perhaps being TRBD1 or TRBD2 (5 bases each). TRBJ2-4 explains the end of the DNA better; the J call may be wrong. The CDR3 is made up of 17 amino acids. CDR1 is MNHEY, CDR2 SMNVEV, per germline (reference sequence).

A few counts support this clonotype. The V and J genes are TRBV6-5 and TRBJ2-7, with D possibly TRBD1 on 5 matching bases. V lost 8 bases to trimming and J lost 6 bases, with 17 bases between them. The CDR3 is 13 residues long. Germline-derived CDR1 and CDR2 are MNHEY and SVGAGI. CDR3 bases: TGTGCCAGCCAGGGTAGTGGGTCCCGCGAGCAGTACTTC. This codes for CASQGSGSREQYF.

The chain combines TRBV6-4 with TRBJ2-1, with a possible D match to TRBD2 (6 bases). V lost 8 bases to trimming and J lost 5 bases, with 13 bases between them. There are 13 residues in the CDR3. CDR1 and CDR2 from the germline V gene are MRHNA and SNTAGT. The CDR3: CASSASANNEQFF. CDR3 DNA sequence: TGTGCCAGCTCTGCTAGCGCTAACAATGAGCAGTTCTTC.

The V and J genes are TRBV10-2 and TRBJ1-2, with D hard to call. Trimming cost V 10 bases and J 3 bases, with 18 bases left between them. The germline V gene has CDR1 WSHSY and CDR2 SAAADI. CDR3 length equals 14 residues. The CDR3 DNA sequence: TGCGCCACTAGCGGGTCCGGGTTGGACTATGGCTACACCTTC. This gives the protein CATSGSGLDYGYTF.

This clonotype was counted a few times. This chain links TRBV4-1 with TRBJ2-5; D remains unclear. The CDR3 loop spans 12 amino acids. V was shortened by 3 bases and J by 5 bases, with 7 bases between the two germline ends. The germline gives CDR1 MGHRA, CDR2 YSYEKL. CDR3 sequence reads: CASSHILETQYF. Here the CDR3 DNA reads TGCGCCAGCAGCCATATCCTCGAGACCCAGTACTTC.

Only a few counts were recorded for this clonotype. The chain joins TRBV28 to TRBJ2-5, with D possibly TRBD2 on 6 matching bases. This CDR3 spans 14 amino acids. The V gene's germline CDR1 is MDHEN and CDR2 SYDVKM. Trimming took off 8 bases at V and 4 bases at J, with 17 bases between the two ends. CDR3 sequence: CASEVGGRGETQYF. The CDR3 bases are TGTGCCAGCGAGGTGGGGGGACGAGGAGAGACCCAGTACTTC.

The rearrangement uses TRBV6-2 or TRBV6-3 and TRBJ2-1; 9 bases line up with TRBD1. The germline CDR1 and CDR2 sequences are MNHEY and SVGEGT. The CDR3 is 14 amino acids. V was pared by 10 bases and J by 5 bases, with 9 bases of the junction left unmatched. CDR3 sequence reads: CANRETGGHNEQFF. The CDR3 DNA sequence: TGTGCCAACAGAGAGACAGGGGGACACAATGAGCAGTTCTTC.

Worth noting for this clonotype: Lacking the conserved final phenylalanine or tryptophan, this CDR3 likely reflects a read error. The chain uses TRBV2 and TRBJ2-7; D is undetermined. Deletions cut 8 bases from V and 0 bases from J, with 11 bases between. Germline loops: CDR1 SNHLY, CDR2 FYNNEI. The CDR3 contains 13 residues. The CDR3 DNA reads TGTGCCAGCCAGCAGGTGCCCTCCTACGAGCAGTACTCC. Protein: CASQQVPSYEQYS.

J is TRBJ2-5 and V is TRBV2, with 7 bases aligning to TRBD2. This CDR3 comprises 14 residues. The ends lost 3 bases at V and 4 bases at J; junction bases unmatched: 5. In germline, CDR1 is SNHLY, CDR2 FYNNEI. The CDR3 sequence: CASSDGGRGETQYF. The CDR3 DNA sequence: TGTGCCAGCAGTGATGGCGGGAGAGGAGAGACCCAGTACTTC.

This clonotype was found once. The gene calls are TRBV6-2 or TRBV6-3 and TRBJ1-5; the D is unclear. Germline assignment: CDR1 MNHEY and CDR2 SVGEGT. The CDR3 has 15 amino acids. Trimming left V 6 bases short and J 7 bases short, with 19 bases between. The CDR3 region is CASSRVGPFGQPQHF. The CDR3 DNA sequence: TGTGCCAGCAGCCGAGTGGGCCCCTTTGGGCAGCCCCAGCATTTT.

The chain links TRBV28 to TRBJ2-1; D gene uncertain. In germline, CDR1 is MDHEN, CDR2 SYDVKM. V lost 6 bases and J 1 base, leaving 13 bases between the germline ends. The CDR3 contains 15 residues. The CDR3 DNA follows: TGTGCCAGCAGCTTTTCACGACGTTCCTACAATGAGCAGTTCTTC. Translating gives CASSFSRRSYNEQFF.

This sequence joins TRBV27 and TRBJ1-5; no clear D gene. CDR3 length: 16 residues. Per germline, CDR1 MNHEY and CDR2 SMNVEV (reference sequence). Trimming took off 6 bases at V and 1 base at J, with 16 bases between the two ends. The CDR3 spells CASRANNRWSNQPQHF. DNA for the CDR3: TGTGCCAGCAGAGCAAACAACAGATGGAGCAATCAGCCCCAGCATTTT.

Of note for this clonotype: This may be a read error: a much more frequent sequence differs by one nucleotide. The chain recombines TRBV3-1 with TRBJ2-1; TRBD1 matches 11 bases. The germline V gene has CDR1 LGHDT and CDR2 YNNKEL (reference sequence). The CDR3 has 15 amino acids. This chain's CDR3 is CASKGQGAAYKEQFF. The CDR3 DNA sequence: TGTGCCAGCAAAGGACAGGGGGCGGCGTACAAGGAGCAGTTCTTC.

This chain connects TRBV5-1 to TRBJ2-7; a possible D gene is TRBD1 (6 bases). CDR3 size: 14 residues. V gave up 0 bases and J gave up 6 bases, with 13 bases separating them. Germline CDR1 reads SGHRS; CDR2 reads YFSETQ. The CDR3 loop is CASSLAPQGSEQYF. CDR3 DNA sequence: TGCGCCAGCAGCTTGGCCCCGCAGGGGAGCGAGCAGTACTTC.

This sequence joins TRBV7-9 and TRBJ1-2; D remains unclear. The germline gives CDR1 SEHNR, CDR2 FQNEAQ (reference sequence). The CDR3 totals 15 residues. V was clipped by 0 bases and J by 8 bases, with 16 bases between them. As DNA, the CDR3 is TGTGCCAGCAGCTTAGCCGGAGAGGAACGGGCAGGCTACACCTTC. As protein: CASSLAGEERAGYTF.

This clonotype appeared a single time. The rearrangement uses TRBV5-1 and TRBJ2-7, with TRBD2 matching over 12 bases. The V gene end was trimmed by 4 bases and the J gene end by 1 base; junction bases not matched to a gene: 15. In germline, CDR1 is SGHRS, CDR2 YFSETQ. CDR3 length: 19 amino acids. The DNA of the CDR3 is TGCGCCAGCAGCACGACGGGACTAGCGGGTCCCCGACCGTCCTACGAGCAGTACTTC. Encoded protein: CASSTTGLAGPRPSYEQYF.

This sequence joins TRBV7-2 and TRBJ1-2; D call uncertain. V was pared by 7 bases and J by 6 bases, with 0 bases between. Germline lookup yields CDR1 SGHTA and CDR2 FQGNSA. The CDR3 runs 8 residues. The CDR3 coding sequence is TGTGCCAGCAATGGCTACACCTTC. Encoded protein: CASNGYTF.

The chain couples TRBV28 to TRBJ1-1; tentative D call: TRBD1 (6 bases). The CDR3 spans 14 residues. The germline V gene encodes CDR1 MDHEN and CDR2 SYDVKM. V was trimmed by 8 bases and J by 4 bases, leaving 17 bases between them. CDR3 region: CASLGAGARTEAFF. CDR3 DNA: TGTGCCAGCCTTGGAGCGGGGGCGCGCACTGAAGCTTTCTTT.

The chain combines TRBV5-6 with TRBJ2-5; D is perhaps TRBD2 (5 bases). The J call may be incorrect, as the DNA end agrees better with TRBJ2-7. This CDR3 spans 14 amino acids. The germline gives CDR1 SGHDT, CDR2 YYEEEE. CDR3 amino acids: CASRLWESRHEQYF. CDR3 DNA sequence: TGTGCCAGCAGACTCTGGGAGTCAAGACACGAGCAGTACTTC.

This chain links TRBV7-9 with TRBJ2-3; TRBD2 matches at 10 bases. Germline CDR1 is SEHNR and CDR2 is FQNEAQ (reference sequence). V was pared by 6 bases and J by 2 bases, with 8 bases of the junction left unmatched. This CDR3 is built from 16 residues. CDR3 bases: TGTGCCAGCAGGGAATCCCTAGCGGGGGTCACAGATACGCAGTATTTT. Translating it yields CASRESLAGVTDTQYF.

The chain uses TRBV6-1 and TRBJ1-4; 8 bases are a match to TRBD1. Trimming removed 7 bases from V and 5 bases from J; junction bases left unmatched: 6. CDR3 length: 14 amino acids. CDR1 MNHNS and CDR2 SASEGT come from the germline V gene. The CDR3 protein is CASISDRENEKLFF. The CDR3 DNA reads TGTGCCAGCATTTCGGACAGGGAGAATGAAAAACTGTTTTTT.

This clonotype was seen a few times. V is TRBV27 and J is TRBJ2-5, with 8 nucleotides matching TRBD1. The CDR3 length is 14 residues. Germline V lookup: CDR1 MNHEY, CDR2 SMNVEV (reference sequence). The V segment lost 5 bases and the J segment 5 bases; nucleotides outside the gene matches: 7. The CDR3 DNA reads TGTGCCAGCAGTCCGTACAGGGGGTCGGAGACCCAGTACTTC. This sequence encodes CASSPYRGSETQYF.